A single sample is the source of the 24 T cell receptor beta chains below, sequenced in a study of OX40 agonist ivuxolimab in advanced cancers. TCRdb's table, derived via immunoSEQ multiplex PCR, lists solely in-frame clones and lacks some. Among about 38,000 clones listed, less than 85% were seen once. The material was CD4+ or CD8+ T cells sorted from blood, obtained in a trial of the OX40 agonist ivuxolimab. These receptor sequences come from an adult with an advanced solid tumor such as melanoma, head and neck, liver or kidney cancer.

The chain is built from TRBV10-3 and TRBJ2-7, with D possibly TRBD2 on 6 matching bases. This CDR3 is built from 16 residues. V was cut by 4 bases and J by 3 bases, with 19 bases left in between. Germline assignment: CDR1 ENHRY and CDR2 SYGVKD. This chain's CDR3 is CAISGKGLGLFYEQYF. CDR3 sequence (DNA): TGTGCCATCAGTGGGAAGGGACTGGGGCTGTTCTACGAGCAGTACTTC.

The V gene is TRBV7-2, the J gene TRBJ2-7; D is unclear. Trimming left V 3 bases short and J 4 bases short, with 10 bases between. Germline CDR1 and CDR2: SGHTA and FQGNSA. The CDR3 is 13 amino acids. CDR3: CASSFDSRYEQYF. CDR3 nucleotides: TGTGCCAGCAGCTTCGATAGCAGGTACGAGCAGTACTTC.

The chain combines TRBV15 with TRBJ2-1; D call uncertain. The CDR3 spans 14 residues. Trimming pared 3 bases from V and 6 bases from J, leaving 12 bases between. Germline assignment: CDR1 LNHNV and CDR2 YYDKDF (reference sequence). CDR3 nucleotides: TGTGCCACCAGCAGGGATCTGAGTGGCAATGAGCAGTTCTTC. It encodes CATSRDLSGNEQFF. Drawing the rest from reference TRBV15 and TRBJ2-1, the complete variable domain is DAMVIQNPRYQVTQFGKPVTLSCSQTLNHNVMYWYQQKSSQAPKLLFHYYDKDFNNEADTPDNFQSRRPNTSFCFLDIRSPGLGDTAMYLCATSRDLSGNEQFFGPGTRLTVL.

V usage is TRBV14 and J usage is TRBJ1-1; D gene unclear. From germline, CDR1 is SGHDN and CDR2 FVKESK. V shed 4 bases and J shed 0 bases, with 12 bases lying between them. This CDR3 is built from 15 residues. The CDR3 region is CASSRIPRLNTEAFF. DNA of the CDR3: TGTGCCAGCAGCCGAATCCCGCGCCTGAACACTGAAGCTTTCTTT. Supplemented by reference TRBV14 and TRBJ1-1, the full variable domain reads EAGVTQFPSHSVIEKGQTVTLRCDPISGHDNLYWYRRVMGKEIKFLLHFVKESKQDESGMPNNRFLAERTGGTYSTLKVQPAELEDSGVYFCASSRIPRLNTEAFFGQGTRLTVV.

The chain is built from TRBV10-1 and TRBJ2-1, with 8 nucleotides matching TRBD2. The CDR3 contains 16 residues. The germline gives CDR1 WNHNN, CDR2 SYGVQD (reference sequence). Trimming took 1 base from V and 1 from J; bases not matched to a gene: 3. In DNA form, the CDR3 reads TGCGCCAGCAGTGAGTTCGCTAGCGGGTCCTACAATGAGCAGTTCTTC. Translation: CASSEFASGSYNEQFF.

This clone was seen once. The chain joins TRBV5-6 to TRBJ2-1; D is uncertain. V was pared by 4 bases and J by 0 bases, with 14 bases between. Germline CDR1 SGHDT, CDR2 YYEEEE. The CDR3 has 16 amino acids. The CDR3 DNA sequence: TGTGCCAGCAGCCTCGGACCTATCAGCTCCTACAATGAGCAGTTCTTC. Protein product: CASSLGPISSYNEQFF.

The rearrangement links TRBV6-6 to TRBJ2-7, with TRBD1 matching over 7 bases. V gave up 0 bases and J gave up 0 bases; unmatched junction bases: 2. CDR3 length equals 15 residues. Germline V lookup: CDR1 MNHNY, CDR2 SVGAGI (reference sequence). CDR3 coding DNA: TGTGCCAGCAGTTACTCTGAGGGGGCCTCCTACGAGCAGTACTTC. The encoded protein is CASSYSEGASYEQYF.

V is TRBV7-9 and J is TRBJ2-6, with 10 bases lining up with TRBD2. From germline, CDR1 is SEHNR and CDR2 FQNEAQ (reference sequence). The CDR3 is 19 residues long. The junction had 8 bases not matched to a gene; V was cut back by 0 bases and J by 3 bases. CDR3 residues: CASSLAGGSGRSGANVLTF. CDR3 coding DNA: TGTGCCAGCAGCTTAGCGGGTGGTAGCGGGAGGAGTGGGGCCAACGTCCTGACTTTC.

This chain joins TRBV7-9 and TRBJ1-1; 8 bases match TRBD1. With 5 bases clipped from V and 5 bases from J, the junction kept 7 bases outside the gene matches. Germline CDR1 and CDR2: SEHNR and FQNEAQ (reference sequence). The CDR3 contains 14 residues. CDR3 loop: CASSPLDRETEAFF. CDR3 in DNA: TGTGCCAGCAGCCCCCTGGACAGGGAAACTGAAGCTTTCTTT.

With respect to this clone: This likely comes from a read error, as the CDR3 has no conserved phenylalanine or tryptophan at its end. V usage is TRBV2 and J usage is TRBJ1-5, with D possibly being TRBD1 (5 bases). The CDR3 has 14 amino acids. The ends were cut back, 5 bases at V and 11 bases at J, with 19 bases in the middle. Germline V gene data show CDR1 as SNHLY and CDR2 as FYNNEI. Here the CDR3 reads CASSRRGVEATQHL. CDR3 coding DNA: TGTGCCAGCAGTCGTCGAGGGGTGGAGGCGACCCAGCATCTT.

The V gene is TRBV7-8, the J gene TRBJ2-3; D not certain. CDR1 is SGHVS and CDR2 is FQNEAQ in the germline V gene. Trimming stripped 2 bases from V and 3 bases from J, with 15 bases between. This CDR3 contains 16 residues. The DNA of the CDR3 is TGTGCCAGCAGCTTAATGACCCCAGTCCCTACAGATACGCAGTATTTT. This sequence encodes CASSLMTPVPTDTQYF.

In this sample, this clone is medium-sized (0.01 to 0.1%). The V gene is TRBV5-6, the J gene TRBJ2-7, with a weak D call TRBD1 (6 bases). There are 15 residues in the CDR3. The V end was cut by 3 bases, the J end by 6 bases, with 19 bases between. Looked up from germline, CDR1 is SGHDT and CDR2 is YYEEEE. CDR3: CASSYGTGARGEQYF. CDR3 DNA: TGTGCCAGCAGCTACGGGACCGGGGCCAGGGGCGAGCAGTACTTC.

The V call is TRBV19, the J call TRBJ2-1; 12 bases match TRBD2. J gave up 7 bases and V 11 bases, and 9 bases lay outside the gene matches. The CDR3 covers 14 residues. CDR1 is LNHDA and CDR2 is SQIVND in the germline V gene (reference sequence). The DNA for the CDR3 is TGTGCCTCGCTACTAGCGGGAGGTCCAAATGAGCAGTTCTTC. Translation: CASLLAGGPNEQFF.

The chain carries TRBV30 and TRBJ2-7; the match to TRBD2 covers 10 bases. CDR3 length equals 16 residues. After removal of 2 bases from V and 4 bases from J, the junction contained 11 bases not matched to a gene. Germline values: CDR1 GTSNPN, CDR2 SVGIG (reference sequence). The CDR3 here is CAWSSASGRVVYEQYF. CDR3 DNA: TGTGCCTGGAGTTCAGCCAGCGGGAGGGTTGTGTACGAGCAGTACTTC.

The rearrangement uses TRBV6-1 and TRBJ2-3; D unclear. The V gene lost 5 bases and the J gene lost 2 bases, with 2 bases spanning the gap. Germline assignment: CDR1 MNHNS and CDR2 SASEGT. The CDR3 sequence is 11 residues long. For the CDR3, the DNA is TGTGCCAGCAGTTCCACAGATACGCAGTATTTT. Translation: CASSSTDTQYF.

The genes are TRBV6-5 and TRBJ2-7; 10 bases line up with TRBD1. Germline assignment: CDR1 MNHEY and CDR2 SVGAGI. Germline trimming cut 0 bases from V and 5 bases from J; bases unmatched to any gene: 4. The CDR3 totals 15 residues. The chain's CDR3 is CASSYSTGGVNEQYF. CDR3 DNA sequence: TGTGCCAGCAGTTACTCGACAGGGGGCGTTAACGAGCAGTACTTC.

V usage is TRBV11-2 and J usage is TRBJ1-6; D is undetermined. The CDR3 has 15 amino acids. V was cut by 2 bases and J by 8 bases, with 13 bases left in between. The germline V gene encodes CDR1 SGHAT and CDR2 FQNNGV. The CDR3 sequence is CASSLMVNEDSPLHF. CDR3 in DNA: TGTGCCAGCAGCTTAATGGTAAACGAAGATTCACCCCTCCACTTT.

There are a few counts of this clone. The V and J genes are TRBV11-2 and TRBJ2-5, with D possibly being TRBD1 (5 bases). The germline V gene encodes CDR1 SGHAT and CDR2 FQNNGV. There are 14 residues in the CDR3. V was cut by 2 bases and J by 4 bases, with 11 bases left in between. Written as DNA, the CDR3 is TGTGCCAGCAGCTTATGGCAGGGTGGAGAGACCCAGTACTTC. Its translation: CASSLWQGGETQYF. The whole variable domain, remainder taken from reference TRBV11-2 and TRBJ2-5, is EAGVAQSPRYKIIEKRQSVAFWCNPISGHATLYWYQQILGQGPKLLIQFQNNGVVDDSQLPKDRFSAERLKGVDSTLKIQPAKLEDSAVYLCASSLWQGGETQYFGPGTRLLVL.

The chain carries TRBV6-5 and TRBJ2-5; 11 positions agree with TRBD2. The V and J ends lost 7 bases and 1 base, in that order; junction bases with no gene match: 5. The CDR3 extends over 15 amino acids. The germline gives CDR1 MNHEY, CDR2 SVGAGI. The CDR3, as DNA: TGTGCCAGCACCCCGACTAGCGGGGCCCAAGAGACCCAGTACTTC. It encodes CASTPTSGAQETQYF.

The CDR3 DNA reads as TGTGCCAGCAGGTCCAGGGTGACGAGCAATCAGCCCCAGCATTTT. It codes for CASRSRVTSNQPQHF. The chain is built from TRBV6-6 and TRBJ1-5, with D tentatively TRBD1 (5 bases). Per germline, CDR1 MNHNY and CDR2 SVGAGI (reference sequence). Trimming removed 6 bases from V and 1 base from J, with 13 bases in between. This CDR3 has 15 residues.

V gene TRBV9 combines with J gene TRBJ2-2; perhaps TRBD1 as D (6 bases). Looked up from germline, CDR1 is SGDLS and CDR2 is YYNGEE. Trimming removed 0 bases at V and 1 base at J, with 13 bases between. The CDR3 spans 17 residues. The CDR3 here is CASSVARGQRNTGELFF. In DNA form, the CDR3 reads TGTGCCAGCAGCGTAGCCCGTGGACAGCGGAACACCGGGGAGCTGTTTTTT.

J is TRBJ2-3 and V is TRBV28, with 9 bases that match TRBD2. V lost 9 bases, J lost 4 bases, and 8 bases stayed unmatched. The CDR3 sequence is 14 residues long. CDR1 is MDHEN, CDR2 SYDVKM, per germline. For the CDR3, the DNA is TGTGCCAGTCATAGCGGGAGTGGGGCAGATACGCAGTATTTT. Protein product: CASHSGSGADTQYF.

This clone was seen a few times. V usage is TRBV5-4 and J usage is TRBJ2-7; 11 nucleotides line up with TRBD2. Trimming cost V 1 base and J 3 bases; bases outside gene matches: 6. CDR3 length: 16 residues. The germline V gene encodes CDR1 SGHNT and CDR2 YYREEE (reference sequence). In DNA, the CDR3 is TGTGCCAGCAGCTTGAGTGTCGGACTAGCGGGCTACGAGCAGTACTTC. Amino acids: CASSLSVGLAGYEQYF.

This clone showed up just once. V usage is TRBV7-8 and J usage is TRBJ1-2, with unresolved D. Trimming removed 5 bases from V and 1 base from J, with 11 bases in between. Looked up from germline, CDR1 is SGHVS and CDR2 is FQNEAQ. CDR3 length: 14 amino acids. Here the CDR3 reads CASSQDAGNYGYTF. The CDR3 DNA is TGTGCCAGCAGCCAAGACGCGGGTAACTATGGCTACACCTTC.